The following is a TCR beta chain sequence with its context. Its target is unknown. The data were taken from a study of cytomegalovirus exposure and HLA in healthy donors. Notes on the study in general: In an earlier analysis, productive rearrangement rates for most beta V segments clustered near 87% or 30%. The authors later linked a missense DCLRE1C variant to TCR beta V- and J-gene trimming. The authors reported that TCR beta sequences could predict HLA-A and HLA-B alleles. These predictions were accurate for most subjects in the first cohort. Owing to their indistinguishability, certain V segments, notably TRBV6-2 and TRBV6-3, were excluded.

Amplification used 60 Vbeta primers and 13 Jbeta primers. Sequencing was performed with immunoSEQ multiplex PCR; in TCRdb, only in-frame clones are kept and a portion is missing. The sample lists some 150,000 clones; less than 80% were seen once. This CDR3 spans 14 amino acids. CDR1 ENHRY and CDR2 SYGVKD come from the germline V gene. Between the trimmed V and J ends, which lost 3 bases and 5 bases, there was a span of 13 bases. This chain links TRBV10-3 with TRBJ2-5; possible D gene TRBD1, 6 bases. This receptor was identified in a man aged 35 to 55 in good health and CMV-seronegative. Input material: PBMCs. The CDR3 loop is CAISDQGSGETQYF. Here the CDR3 DNA reads TGTGCCATCAGTGACCAGGGGTCGGGTGAGACCCAGTACTTC.